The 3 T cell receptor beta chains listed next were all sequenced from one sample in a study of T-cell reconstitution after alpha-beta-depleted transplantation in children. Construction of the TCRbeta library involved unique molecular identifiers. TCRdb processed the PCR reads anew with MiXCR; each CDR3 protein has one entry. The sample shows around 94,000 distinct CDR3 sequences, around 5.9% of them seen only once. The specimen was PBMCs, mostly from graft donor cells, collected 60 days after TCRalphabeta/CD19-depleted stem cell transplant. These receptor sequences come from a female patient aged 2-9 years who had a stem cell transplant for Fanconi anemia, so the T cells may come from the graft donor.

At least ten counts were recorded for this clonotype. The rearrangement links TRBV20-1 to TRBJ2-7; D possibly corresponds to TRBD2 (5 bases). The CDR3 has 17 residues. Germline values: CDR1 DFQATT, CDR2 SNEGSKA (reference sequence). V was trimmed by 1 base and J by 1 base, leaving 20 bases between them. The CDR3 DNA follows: TGCAGTGCTAGAGGACACTCGGAGAGGGCGCCGTCCTACGAGCAGTACTTC. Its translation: CSARGHSERAPSYEQYF.

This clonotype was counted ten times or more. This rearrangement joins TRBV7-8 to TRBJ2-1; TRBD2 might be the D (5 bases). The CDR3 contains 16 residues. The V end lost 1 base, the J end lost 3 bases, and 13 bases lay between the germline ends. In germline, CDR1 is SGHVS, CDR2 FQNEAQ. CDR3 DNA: TGTGCCAGCAGCTTAGTAGGGCAGGACTTCTACAATGAGCAGTTCTTC. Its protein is CASSLVGQDFYNEQFF.

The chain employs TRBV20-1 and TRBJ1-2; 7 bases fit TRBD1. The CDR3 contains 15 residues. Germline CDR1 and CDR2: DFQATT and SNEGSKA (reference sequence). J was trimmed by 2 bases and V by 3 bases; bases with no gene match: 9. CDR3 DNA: TGCAGTGCTAGTCTAGGGGGGACAGAGAACTATGGCTACACCTTC. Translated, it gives CSASLGGTENYGYTF.